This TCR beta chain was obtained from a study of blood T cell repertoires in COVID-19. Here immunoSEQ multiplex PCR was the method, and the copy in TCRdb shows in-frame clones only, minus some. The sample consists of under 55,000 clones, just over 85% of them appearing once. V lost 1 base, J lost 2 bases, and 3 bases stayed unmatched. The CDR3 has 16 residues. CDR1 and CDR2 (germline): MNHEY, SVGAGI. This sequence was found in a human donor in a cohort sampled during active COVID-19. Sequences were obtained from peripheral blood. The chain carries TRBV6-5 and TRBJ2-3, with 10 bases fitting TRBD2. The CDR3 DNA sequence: TGTGCCAGCAGTTACTTGACTAGCGGGCCCACAGATACGCAGTATTTT. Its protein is CASSYLTSGPTDTQYF.